This T cell receptor beta chain was captured in a study of T cells in Graves' hyperthyroidism and ophthalmopathy. Overall study: Prior to any treatment, at the point of initial diagnosis, peripheral blood was collected. The study, taken as a whole, reports: Among clonotypes expanded in thyroid above 0.001, most were also found in blood.

This clonotype showed up many times. The antigen is unknown. Absence of ophthalmopathy progression within 18 months defined stable Graves' hyperthyroidism. In making diagnoses, clinical symptoms, serum thyroxine and TRAb, thyroid ultrasound and orbital computed tomography were all used. From RNA transcripts, TCR beta CDR3 regions were amplified. An initial round of RT-PCR targeting the TCR CDR3 relied on the HTBI primer set. Each CDR3 protein is one row after TCRdb ran MiXCR on the multiplex PCR reads. The top ten clones hold less than 8% of a sample with around 280,000 distinct CDR3 sequences, 12% to 15% of them seen once. V was cut by 4 bases and J by 5 bases, with 15 bases left in between. This CDR3 has 14 amino acids. The V gene's germline CDR1 is SGHDT and CDR2 YYEEEE.

The rearrangement uses TRBV5-6 and TRBJ2-5; no reliable D call. The TCR was taken from a woman in her thirties or forties with Graves' hyperthyroidism. The sample consisted of blood. CDR3 in DNA: TGTGCCAGCAGCACCGATCAATCTGGGGAGACCCAGTACTTC. Amino acid sequence: CASSTDQSGETQYF.